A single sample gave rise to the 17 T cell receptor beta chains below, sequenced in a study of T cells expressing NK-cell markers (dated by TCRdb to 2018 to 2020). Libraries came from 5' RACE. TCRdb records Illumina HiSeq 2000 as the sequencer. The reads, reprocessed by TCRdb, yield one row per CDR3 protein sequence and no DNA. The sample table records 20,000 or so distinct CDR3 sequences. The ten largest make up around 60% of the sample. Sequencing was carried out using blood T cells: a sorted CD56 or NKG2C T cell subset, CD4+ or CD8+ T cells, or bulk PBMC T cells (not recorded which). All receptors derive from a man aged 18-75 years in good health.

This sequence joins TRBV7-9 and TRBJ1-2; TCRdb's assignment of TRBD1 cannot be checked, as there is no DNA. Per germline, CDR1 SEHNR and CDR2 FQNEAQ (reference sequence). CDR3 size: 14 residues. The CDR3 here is CASSMDRGDYGYTF.

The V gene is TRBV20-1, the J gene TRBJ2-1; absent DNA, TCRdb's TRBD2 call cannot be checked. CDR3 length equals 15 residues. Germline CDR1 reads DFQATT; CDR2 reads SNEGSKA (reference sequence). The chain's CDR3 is CSASPTSGKYNEQFF.

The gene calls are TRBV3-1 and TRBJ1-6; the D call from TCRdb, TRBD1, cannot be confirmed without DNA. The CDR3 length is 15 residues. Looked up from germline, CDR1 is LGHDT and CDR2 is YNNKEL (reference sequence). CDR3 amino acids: CASSQQGQANSPLHF.

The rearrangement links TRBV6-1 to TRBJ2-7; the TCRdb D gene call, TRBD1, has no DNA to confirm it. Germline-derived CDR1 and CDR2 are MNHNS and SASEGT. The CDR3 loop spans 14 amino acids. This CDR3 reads CASSQPGQFYEQYF.

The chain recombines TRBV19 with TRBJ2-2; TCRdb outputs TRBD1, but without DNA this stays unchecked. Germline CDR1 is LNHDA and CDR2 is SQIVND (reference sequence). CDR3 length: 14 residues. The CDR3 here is CASSIQGATGELFF.

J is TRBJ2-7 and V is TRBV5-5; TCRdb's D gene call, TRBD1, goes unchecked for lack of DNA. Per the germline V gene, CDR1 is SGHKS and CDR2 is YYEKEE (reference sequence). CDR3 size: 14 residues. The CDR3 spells CASSPTGGSYEQYF.

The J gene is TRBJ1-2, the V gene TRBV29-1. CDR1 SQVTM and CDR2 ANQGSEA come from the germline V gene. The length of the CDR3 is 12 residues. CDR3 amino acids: CSGWAAVYGYTF.

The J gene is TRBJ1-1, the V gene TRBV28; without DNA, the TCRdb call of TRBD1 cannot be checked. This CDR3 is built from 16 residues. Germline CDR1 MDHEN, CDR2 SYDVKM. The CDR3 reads CASSSGGTDMNTEAFF.

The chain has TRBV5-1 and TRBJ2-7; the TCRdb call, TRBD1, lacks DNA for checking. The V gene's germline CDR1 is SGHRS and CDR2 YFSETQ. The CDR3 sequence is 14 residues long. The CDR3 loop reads CASSTPGRGYEQYF.

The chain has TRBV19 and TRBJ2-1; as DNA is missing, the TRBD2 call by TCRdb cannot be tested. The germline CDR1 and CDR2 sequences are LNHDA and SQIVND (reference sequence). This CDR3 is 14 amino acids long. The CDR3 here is CASSWGLAGVEQFF.

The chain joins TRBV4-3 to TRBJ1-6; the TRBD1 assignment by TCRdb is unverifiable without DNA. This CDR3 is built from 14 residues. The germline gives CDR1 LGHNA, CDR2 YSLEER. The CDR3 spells CASSQEGGRSPLHF.

The CDR3 sequence is CASSFAGANNEQFF. This chain connects TRBV7-8 to TRBJ2-1. There are 14 residues in the CDR3. Germline V gene lookup returns CDR1 SGHVS and CDR2 FQNEAQ.

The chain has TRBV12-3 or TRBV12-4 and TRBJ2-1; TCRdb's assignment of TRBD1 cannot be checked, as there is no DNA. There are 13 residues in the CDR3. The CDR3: CASSLRAGNEQFF.

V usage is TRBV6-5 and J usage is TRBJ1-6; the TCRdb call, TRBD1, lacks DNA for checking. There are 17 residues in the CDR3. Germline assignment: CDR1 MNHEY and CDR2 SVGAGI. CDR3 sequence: CASSSQGVGSYNSPLHF.

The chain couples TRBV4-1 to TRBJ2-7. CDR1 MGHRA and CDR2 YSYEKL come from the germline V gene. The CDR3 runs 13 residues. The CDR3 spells CASSRGQSYEQYF.

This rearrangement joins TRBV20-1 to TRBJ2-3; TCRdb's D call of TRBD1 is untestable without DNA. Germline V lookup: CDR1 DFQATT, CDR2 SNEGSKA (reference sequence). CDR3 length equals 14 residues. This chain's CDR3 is CSARGQKQTDTQYF.

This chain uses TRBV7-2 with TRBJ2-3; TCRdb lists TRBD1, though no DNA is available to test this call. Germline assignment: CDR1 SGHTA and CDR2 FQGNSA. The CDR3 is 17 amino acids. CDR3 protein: CASSHPLGRGDTDTQYF.